These 8 T cell receptor beta chains share one sample of origin, sequenced in a study of CD8 T cells in ankylosing spondylitis. The antigens for these receptors are not known. TCRdb redid the calling of the 5' RACE reads with MiXCR, one entry per CDR3 protein. The sample consists of about 450,000 distinct CDR3 sequences, about 24% of them appearing once. General study results and limits: There was a TCR beta motif, made of eight highly homologous variants, that appeared characteristic of ankylosing spondylitis blood.

Sequencing was performed on blood, either unsorted or a sorted T cell fraction (not recorded which). These TCRs come from a male donor with ankylosing spondylitis.

This chain joins TRBV5-1 and TRBJ2-5, with a possible D match to TRBD1 (6 bases). With 0 bases removed from V and 4 bases from J, the gap between germline ends came to 16 bases. The CDR3 consists of 16 residues. Looked up from germline, CDR1 is SGHRS and CDR2 is YFSETQ. In DNA, the CDR3 is TGCGCCAGCAGCTTGGGGCCCCAGGGGCCGGGAGAGACCCAGTACTTC. Its translation is CASSLGPQGPGETQYF.

The J gene is TRBJ1-5, the V gene TRBV4-1; 8 positions agree with TRBD1. V lost 4 bases and J lost 5; bases outside the gene matches: 13. From germline, CDR1 is MGHRA and CDR2 YSYEKL. The CDR3 is 17 residues long. CDR3 DNA sequence: TGCGCCAGCAGCCTATTAGGCCTCGGACAGGGAGATCAGCCCCAGCATTTT. Translating gives CASSLLGLGQGDQPQHF.

The chain is built from TRBV10-3 and TRBJ2-5; possibly TRBD2 for D (6 bases). This CDR3 comprises 14 residues. V lost 6 bases to trimming and J lost 1 base, with 12 bases between them. Germline CDR1 is ENHRY and CDR2 is SYGVKD. This chain's CDR3 is CAIREGGSQETQYF. The CDR3 DNA reads as TGTGCCATCAGGGAGGGAGGTTCCCAAGAGACCCAGTACTTC.

This clonotype turned up a few times. V gene TRBV11-2 combines with J gene TRBJ2-2; 16 bases line up with TRBD2. Trimming took 5 bases from V and 8 from J; bases not matched to a gene: 11. Germline V gene lookup returns CDR1 SGHAT and CDR2 FQNNGV. This CDR3 is built from 18 residues. CDR3 nucleotide sequence: TGTGCCAGCAGCCCCCGTCCCGGGACTAGCGGGAGGGCTGGGGAGCTGTTTTTT. Encoded protein: CASSPRPGTSGRAGELFF.

The chain combines TRBV18 with TRBJ1-1, with TRBD1 as a possible D gene (6 bases). Per the germline V gene, CDR1 is KGHSH and CDR2 is LQKENI. CDR3 size: 13 residues. V lost 5 bases to trimming and J lost 10 bases, with 17 bases between them. The CDR3 sequence: CASSSHSQGPAFF. CDR3 bases: TGTGCCAGCTCATCGCATTCACAGGGTCCAGCTTTCTTT.

This clonotype was observed a few times. For the CDR3, the DNA is TGCAGTGCTAGCTACACCAAAAACATTCAGTACTTC. Amino acid sequence: CSASYTKNIQYF. The rearrangement uses TRBV20-1 and TRBJ2-4; no clear D. The CDR3 loop spans 12 amino acids. V was trimmed by 3 bases and J by 2 bases, leaving 5 bases between them. Germline V gene sequence: CDR1 DFQATT, CDR2 SNEGSKA (reference sequence).

This clonotype was observed at least ten times. For the CDR3, the DNA is TGTGCCAGCAGCTTAATTTCCGGATACACCGGGGAGCTGTTTTTT. Its protein product is CASSLISGYTGELFF. The V gene is TRBV11-2, the J gene TRBJ2-2; D not certain. The CDR3 is made up of 15 amino acids. In germline, CDR1 is SGHAT, CDR2 FQNNGV. Trimming shortened V by 2 bases and J by 3 bases, and 10 bases separated the two germline ends.

This clonotype was counted only a few times. CDR3 residues: CASSMTASSYNEQFF. As DNA, the CDR3 is TGTGCCAGCAGCATGACAGCAAGCTCCTACAATGAGCAGTTCTTC. The V and J genes are TRBV7-9 and TRBJ2-1; the D gene is possibly TRBD1 (5 bases). The CDR3 is 15 amino acids. CDR1 is SEHNR and CDR2 is FQNEAQ in the germline V gene (reference sequence). Trimming removed 5 bases from V and 0 bases from J, with 11 bases in between.